This TCR beta chain was captured in a study of blood T cell repertoires in COVID-19. On the study more broadly: Researchers got acute and convalescent COVID-19 samples from the United States, Italy and Spain.

Cohort allocation depended upon clinical history that participants reported. Exposed volunteers were people who met a COVID-19 case within 2 weeks before study entry. CDR3 length equals 15 residues. Trimming stripped 6 bases from V and 0 bases from J, with 12 bases between. Germline CDR1 is MNHEY and CDR2 is SVGAGI. In the study's own analysis: Reference gene primer amplification yielded estimated nucleated cell counts. Some clones are missing from TCRdb's copy, which holds only in-frame ones; the method was immunoSEQ multiplex PCR. D and trimming come from the DNA, and the V and J calls and clone size come from that table. The sample records some 300,000 clones, approximately 89% being singletons.

The sequenced material came from PBMCs or T cells enriched from blood (not recorded which). V is TRBV6-5 and J is TRBJ1-5; D is perhaps TRBD1 (5 bases). This TCR was recovered from a woman in her 50s who had been exposed to COVID-19. For the CDR3, the DNA is TGTGCCAGCAGGGACACTTTTTATAGCAATCAGCCCCAGCATTTT. Translation: CASRDTFYSNQPQHF.